The entry below gives a single TCR beta chain sequence along with its context. This specimen belongs to a study of blood T cell repertoires in COVID-19. The method was immunoSEQ multiplex PCR; TCRdb's version includes in-frame clones alone and lacks a portion of them. The data contain about 150,000 clones, approximately 83% of them seen just once; the ten biggest clones take up roughly 4.9%. Participants were aged roughly 18 to 95 years, lived in about 26 US areas, and enrolled virtually. The study assigned cohorts using participant-reported clinical history. Individuals in the exposed group had encountered a COVID-19 case within 2 weeks preceding study entry. Germline CDR1 and CDR2: SEHNR and FQNEAQ (reference sequence). Trimming cost V 4 bases and J 1 base; bases outside gene matches: 1. CDR3 length: 14 residues.

This clonotype was sampled from a man between 65 and 85 years old who had been exposed to COVID-19. The source material was PBMCs or T cells enriched from blood (not recorded which). This rearrangement joins TRBV7-9 to TRBJ1-1; 9 bases line up with TRBD1. CDR3 in DNA: TGTGCCAGCAGCTGGGGACAGGGGAACACTGAAGCTTTCTTT. Translating it yields CASSWGQGNTEAFF.